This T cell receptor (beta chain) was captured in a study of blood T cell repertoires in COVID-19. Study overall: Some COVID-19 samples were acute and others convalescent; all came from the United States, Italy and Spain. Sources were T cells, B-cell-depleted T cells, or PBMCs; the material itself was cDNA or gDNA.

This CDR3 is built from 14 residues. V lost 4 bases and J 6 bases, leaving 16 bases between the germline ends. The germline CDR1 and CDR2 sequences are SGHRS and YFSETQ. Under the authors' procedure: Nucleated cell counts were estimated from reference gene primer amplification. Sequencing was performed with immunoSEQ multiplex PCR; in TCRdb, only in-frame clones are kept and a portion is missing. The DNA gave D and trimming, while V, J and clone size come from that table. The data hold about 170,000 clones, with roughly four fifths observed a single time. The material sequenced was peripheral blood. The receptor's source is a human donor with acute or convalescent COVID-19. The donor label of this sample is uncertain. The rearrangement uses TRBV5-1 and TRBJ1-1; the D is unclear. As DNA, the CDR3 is TGCGCCAGCAGCCCCGGATGGGGTAGCGCTGAAGCTTTCTTT. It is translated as CASSPGWGSAEAFF.